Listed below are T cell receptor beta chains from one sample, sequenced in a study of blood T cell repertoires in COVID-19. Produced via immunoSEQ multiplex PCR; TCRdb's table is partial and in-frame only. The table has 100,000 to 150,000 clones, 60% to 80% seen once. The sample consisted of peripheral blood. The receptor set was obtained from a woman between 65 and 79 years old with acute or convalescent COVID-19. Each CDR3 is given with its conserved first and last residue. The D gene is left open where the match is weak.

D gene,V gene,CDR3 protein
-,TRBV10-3,CAISEGQGYTGELFF
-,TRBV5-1,CASSSAGYTGELFF
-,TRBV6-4,CASSGLSDHSYGYTF
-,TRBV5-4,CASSLGFRESNSPLHF
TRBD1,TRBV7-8,CASSLDRPYSGNTIYF
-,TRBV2,CASSGVPGGKNIQYF
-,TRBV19,CASSIQHRQPQHF
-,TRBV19,CASSMAGTGIQPQHF
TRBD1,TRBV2,CASSEALGTGGRRDTEAFF
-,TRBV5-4,CASSAGRDQPQHF
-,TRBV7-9,CASSRGGSNEQFF
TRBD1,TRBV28,CASSSGQGYNEQFF
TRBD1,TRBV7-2,CASSVRDSYGYTF
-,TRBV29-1,CSVERATGGTEAFF
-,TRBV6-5,CASRPRVGGQPQHF
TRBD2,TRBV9,CASSAGLAGVENEQFF
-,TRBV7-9,CASSLGGGVQETQYF
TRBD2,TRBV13,CASSSGTSGLNNEQFF
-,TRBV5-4,CASSSTPLETQYF
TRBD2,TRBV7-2,CASSLTGGSYEQYF
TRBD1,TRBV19,CASSMGTGPRRPYNEQFF
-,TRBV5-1,CASSLAGTNYGYTF
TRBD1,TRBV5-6,CASSLTGGETQYF
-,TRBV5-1,CASGSGADLKSQFF
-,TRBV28,CASSLLASYEQYF